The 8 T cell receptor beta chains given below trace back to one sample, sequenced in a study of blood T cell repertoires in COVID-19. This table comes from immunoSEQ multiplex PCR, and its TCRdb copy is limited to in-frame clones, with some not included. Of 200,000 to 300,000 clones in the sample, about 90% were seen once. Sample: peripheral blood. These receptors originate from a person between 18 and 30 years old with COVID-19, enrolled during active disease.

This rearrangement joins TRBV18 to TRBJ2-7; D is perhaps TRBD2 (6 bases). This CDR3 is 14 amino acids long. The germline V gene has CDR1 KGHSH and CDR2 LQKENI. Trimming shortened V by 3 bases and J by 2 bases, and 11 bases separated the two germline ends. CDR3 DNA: TGTGCCAGCTCACCCCTAGCGCAGACCTACGAGCAGTACTTC. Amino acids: CASSPLAQTYEQYF.

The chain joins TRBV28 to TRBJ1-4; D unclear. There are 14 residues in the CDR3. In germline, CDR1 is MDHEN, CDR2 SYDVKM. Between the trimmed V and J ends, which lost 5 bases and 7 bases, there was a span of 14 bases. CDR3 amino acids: CASSPHQGGEKLFF. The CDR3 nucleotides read TGTGCCAGCAGTCCACATCAAGGAGGTGAAAAACTGTTTTTT.

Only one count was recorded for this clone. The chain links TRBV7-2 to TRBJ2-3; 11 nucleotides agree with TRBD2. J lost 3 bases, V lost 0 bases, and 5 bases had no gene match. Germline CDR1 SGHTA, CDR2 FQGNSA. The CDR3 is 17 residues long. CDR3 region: CASSLASLAGVTDTQYF. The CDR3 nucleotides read TGTGCCAGCAGCTTAGCGTCACTAGCGGGAGTTACAGATACGCAGTATTTT.

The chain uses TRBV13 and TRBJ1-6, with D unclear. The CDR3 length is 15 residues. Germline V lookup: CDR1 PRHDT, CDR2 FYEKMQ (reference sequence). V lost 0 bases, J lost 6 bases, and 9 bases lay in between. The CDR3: CASSLGRGGNSPLHF. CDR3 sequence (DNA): TGTGCCAGCAGCTTAGGGAGAGGAGGTAATTCACCCCTCCACTTT.

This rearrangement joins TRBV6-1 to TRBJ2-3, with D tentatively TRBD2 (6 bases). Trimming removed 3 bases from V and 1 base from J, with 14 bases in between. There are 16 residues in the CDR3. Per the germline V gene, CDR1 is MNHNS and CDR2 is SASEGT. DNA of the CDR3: TGTGCCAGCAGTGACCCTGGGGACTGGCGCACAGATACGCAGTATTTT. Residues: CASSDPGDWRTDTQYF.

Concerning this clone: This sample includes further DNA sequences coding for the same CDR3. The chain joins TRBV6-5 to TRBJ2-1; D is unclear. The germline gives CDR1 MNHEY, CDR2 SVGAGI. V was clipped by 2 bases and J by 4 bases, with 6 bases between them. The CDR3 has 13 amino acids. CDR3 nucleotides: TGTGCCAGCAGTTACCCAGGTTACAATGAGCAGTTCTTC. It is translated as CASSYPGYNEQFF.

CDR3 in amino acids: CASSQDSGGQTQYF. CDR3 DNA sequence: TGCGCCAGCAGCCAAGATTCGGGGGGGCAGACCCAGTACTTC. The chain joins TRBV4-1 to TRBJ2-5; 8 nucleotides line up with TRBD2. The germline V gene has CDR1 MGHRA and CDR2 YSYEKL. This CDR3 has 14 residues. V shed 0 bases, J shed 6 bases, and the junction held 3 bases outside the gene matches.

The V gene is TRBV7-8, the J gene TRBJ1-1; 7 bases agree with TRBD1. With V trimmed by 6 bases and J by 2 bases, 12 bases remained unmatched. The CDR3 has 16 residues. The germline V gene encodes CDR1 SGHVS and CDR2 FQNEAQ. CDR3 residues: CASRPLKGGGNTEAFF. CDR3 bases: TGTGCCAGCAGACCGTTAAAAGGGGGCGGAAACACTGAAGCTTTCTTT.